This T cell receptor (beta chain) derives from a study of beta chain features in type 1 diabetes (dated by TCRdb to between 2018 and 2020). In terms of the full investigation: Patients and healthy donors did not differ in mean age, gender distribution, total cell number or subset yield. The study compared TCRB repertoires of sorted circulating CD4+ T cell subsets between recently diagnosed type 1 diabetes patients and matched healthy donors. A total of 90 million to 130 million sorted cells were examined across all samples, and a strong correlation was observed between cell number per subset and RNA yield. Regulatory and stem cell-like memory subsets were isolated from only 8 patients and 8 healthy donors, whereas naive and central memory subsets came from all 30 or so donors.

This clone has only a few counts. The antigen it recognizes is unknown. Per-nucleotide qualities are absent, and no much larger clonotype sits a single base away. The entire amount of isolated RNA was reverse transcribed using the High Capacity cDNA Reverse Transcription Kit, so the sequenced TCRB transcripts were expressed ones. Naive, central memory and regulatory T cell samples underwent deep immunoSEQ sequencing, averaging approximately 3.5 million total reads per sample. Sorted cells were lysed in RLT buffer and RNA was extracted with DNase-treated RNeasy Micro or Mini kits, depending on cell number. To prevent cross-contamination, every cell subset was processed on its own, while patient and healthy donor samples were processed together. The immunoSEQ multiplex PCR was used to amplify TCRB sequences from cDNA, yielding 87-bp fragments that span the CDR3 region. Sequencing of the amplicons was performed on the Illumina HiSeq platform. Under the source paper's analysis protocol: Synthetic template baselines were used to correct PCR bias computationally, reads within Hamming distance 2 were collapsed together, and singletons that could not be merged were discarded. Reads were aligned to IMGT to assign V, D and J genes, CDR3 length, and insertions or deletions at six rearrangement sites. Within each subset, clonotype counts were normalized to sorted cell number, after which true diversity and Gini coefficients were computed with the tcR R package. Repertoire sharing was quantified using the overlap coefficient calculated on TCRB nucleotide sequences. TCRdb limited this immuneACCESS table to in-frame rearrangements with V and J called. A share of clones is missing; checked studies link under half to unresolved V genes, and the rest is unexplained. That table is the source of V, J and clone size, and D and trimming were worked out from the DNA. For this sample there are some 150,000 clones; 10% to 15% appear just once. 1% to 1.5% of the sample is in the top ten clones.

Study-wide conclusions, independent of this receptor: Because cDNA rather than genomic DNA was sequenced, highly expressing activated cells could have been over-represented, although no difference in activation and CD3 levels was found between groups. In all four CD4+ subsets, TCRB CDR3 length was moderately but significantly shorter in type 1 diabetes patients. At VDJ recombination sites, patients with type 1 diabetes made fewer insertions and deleted more nucleotides, a pattern implying thymic rearrangement abnormalities. Naive, central memory and regulatory TCRB repertoires appeared to be more alike among patients than among healthy donors. Shorter templates might be favored by PCR, yet because patient and control samples were amplified and corrected together, any such skew would affect both groups equally. HLA sub-analyses involved small numbers of individuals, so any influence of HLA type on TCRB rearrangement remained unresolved.

From each donor, a single peripheral blood sample of around 120 mL on average was drawn into heparinised tubes. A BD FACSAria II was used to sort naive, central memory, regulatory and stem cell-like memory CD4+ T cells with a panel that included CD45RO, CCR7, CD25, CD127, CD95 and CD27. Every sorted population had a purity above 95%. PBMCs were separated immediately by Lymphoprep density gradient centrifugation and were stained directly, without being cultured. So that batch effects would be minimized, each experiment stained and sorted samples in pairs, pairing one healthy donor with one patient. Reading from cysteine to phenylalanine, the CDR3 counts 16 amino acids. Here the CDR3 DNA is all that survives: 48 bases in frame from base 1. The germline V gene gives CDR1 as SGHTA and CDR2 as FQGNSA. Trimmed from V: 0 bases; trimmed from J: 1 base; junction bases lacking a gene match: 1.

The sample consisted of central memory CD4+ T cells from blood. The sequence was collected from a man younger than 35 with type 1 diabetes. This chain joins TRBV7-2 to TRBJ2-2; TRBD1 aligns with 8 central bases. The DNA is as follows: TGTGCCAGCAGCTTAGCCGGGACAGGGAACACCGGGGAGCTGTTTTTT. Its translation is CASSLAGTGNTGELFF.